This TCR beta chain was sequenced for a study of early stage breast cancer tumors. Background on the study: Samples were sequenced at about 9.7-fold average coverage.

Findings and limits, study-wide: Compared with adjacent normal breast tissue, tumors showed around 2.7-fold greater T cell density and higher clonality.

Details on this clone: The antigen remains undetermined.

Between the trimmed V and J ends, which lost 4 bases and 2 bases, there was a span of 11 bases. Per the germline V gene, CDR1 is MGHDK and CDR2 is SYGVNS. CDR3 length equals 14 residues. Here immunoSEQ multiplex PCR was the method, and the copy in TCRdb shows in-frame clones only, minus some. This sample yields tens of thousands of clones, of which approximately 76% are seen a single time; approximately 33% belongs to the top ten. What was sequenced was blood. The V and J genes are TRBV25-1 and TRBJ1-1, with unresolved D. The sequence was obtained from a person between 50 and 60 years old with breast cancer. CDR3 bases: TGTGCCAGCAGTGGGCGGGTCGGTAACACTGAAGCTTTCTTT. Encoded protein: CASSGRVGNTEAFF.